These 29 T cell receptor beta chains originate from one sample sequenced in a study of chemoradiotherapy in HPV16-positive cancers. Clones were read by immunoSEQ multiplex PCR, and TCRdb kept only the in-frame ones, dropping some. The sample holds over 9,000 clones, 65% to 85% seen once. Material: blood, obtained from a patient who underwent chemoradiotherapy. Receptor source: a human donor with HPV-associated anogenital cancer.

This clone has a handful of counts. The chain carries TRBV2 and TRBJ1-1; no reliable D call. Germline CDR1 reads SNHLY; CDR2 reads FYNNEI. CDR3 length equals 13 residues. V lost 4 bases, J lost 3 bases, and 9 bases lay in between. CDR3 residues: CASSVRKDTEAFF. The CDR3, as DNA: TGTGCCAGCAGTGTAAGAAAGGACACTGAAGCTTTCTTT.

The chain carries TRBV5-1 and TRBJ2-3, with D perhaps matching TRBD2 (7 bases). CDR3 length: 13 amino acids. The germline V gene has CDR1 SGHRS and CDR2 YFSETQ. The CDR3 is CATTGGNTDTQYF. As DNA, the CDR3 is TGCGCTACAACGGGGGGCAACACAGATACGCAGTATTTT.

This chain links TRBV28 with TRBJ1-2; 7 nucleotides align to TRBD1. The V gene's germline CDR1 is MDHEN and CDR2 SYDVKM. This CDR3 is 15 amino acids long. J was trimmed by 5 bases and V by 6 bases; bases with no gene match: 12. This chain's CDR3 is CASRAPDRILYGYTF. The CDR3 DNA is TGTGCCAGCAGGGCCCCGGACAGGATACTTTATGGCTACACCTTC.

The genes are TRBV6-6 and TRBJ2-1; no reliable D call. V shed 3 bases and J shed 5 bases, with 5 bases lying between them. The CDR3 is 12 residues long. Per the germline V gene, CDR1 is MNHNY and CDR2 is SVGAGI (reference sequence). The CDR3 protein is CASSYSHNEQFF. The CDR3 DNA follows: TGTGCCAGCAGTTATTCCCACAATGAGCAGTTCTTC.

This chain uses TRBV7-9 with TRBJ1-1, with a tentative D call TRBD1 (5 bases). The germline V gene encodes CDR1 SEHNR and CDR2 FQNEAQ (reference sequence). This CDR3 region has 13 residues. V shed 5 bases and J shed 4 bases, with 11 bases lying between them. The CDR3 is CASSPGSATEAFF. The CDR3 coding sequence is TGTGCCAGCAGCCCAGGGTCGGCCACTGAAGCTTTCTTT.

The rearrangement uses TRBV6-6 and TRBJ1-2; no clear D gene. The CDR3 extends over 14 amino acids. The V end lost 6 bases, the J end lost 2 bases, and 13 bases lay between the germline ends. CDR1 is MNHNY and CDR2 is SVGAGI in the germline V gene (reference sequence). The CDR3 region has the DNA TGTGCCAGCAGCGGACGGACTGGCAACTATGGCTACACCTTC. It is translated as CASSGRTGNYGYTF.

This clone was recorded once. V usage is TRBV9 and J usage is TRBJ2-1; TRBD2 matches at 10 bases. The V gene's germline CDR1 is SGDLS and CDR2 YYNGEE. CDR3 length equals 16 residues. Trimming at V came to 3 bases and at J to 2 bases, leaving 5 bases not matched to a gene. The CDR3 DNA reads as TGTGCCAGCAGCGCTAAGAGCGGGGGGGCCTACAATGAGCAGTTCTTC. Its protein is CASSAKSGGAYNEQFF.

The genes are TRBV6-1 and TRBJ2-7; D call uncertain. This CDR3 has 12 amino acids. Trimming cost V 3 bases and J 6 bases, with 9 bases left between them. Looked up from germline, CDR1 is MNHNS and CDR2 is SASEGT. The CDR3, as DNA: TGTGCCAGCAGTGAGCGTTCCCCCGAGCAGTACTTC. Its translation is CASSERSPEQYF.

The rearrangement uses TRBV28 and TRBJ2-3, with 9 bases that match TRBD1. CDR1 MDHEN and CDR2 SYDVKM come from the germline V gene. The CDR3 runs to 15 residues. V gave up 6 bases and J gave up 0 bases; unmatched junction bases: 4. As DNA, the CDR3 is TGTGCCAGCAGGGACAGGGGTCCTAGCACAGATACGCAGTATTTT. Amino acid sequence: CASRDRGPSTDTQYF. Drawing the rest from reference TRBV28 and TRBJ2-3, the complete variable domain is DVKVTQSSRYLVKRTGEKVFLECVQDMDHENMFWYRQDPGLGLRLIYFSYDVKMKEKGDIPEGYSVSREKKERFSLILESASTNQTSMYLCASRDRGPSTDTQYFGPGTRLTVL.

This chain connects TRBV7-2 to TRBJ1-2; TRBD1 aligns across 9 bases. Germline CDR1 SGHTA, CDR2 FQGNSA. V trimming: 1 base; J trimming: 2 bases; junction bases outside the gene matches: 2. The CDR3 sequence is 15 residues long. CDR3 in DNA: TGTGCCAGCAGCTTAGTCGGGACAGGGAACTATGGCTACACCTTC. Its protein product is CASSLVGTGNYGYTF.

The gene calls are TRBV5-1 and TRBJ1-2, with 8 nucleotides matching TRBD1. The CDR3 extends over 15 amino acids. Per the germline V gene, CDR1 is SGHRS and CDR2 is YFSETQ. J lost 2 bases, V lost 5 bases, and 8 bases had no gene match. CDR3 in amino acids: CASSSRTGTNYGYTF. CDR3 nucleotide sequence: TGCGCCAGCAGTTCCCGGACAGGGACCAACTATGGCTACACCTTC. The full variable domain, with the rest looked up from reference TRBV5-1 and TRBJ1-2, is KAGVTQTPRYLIKTRGQQVTLSCSPISGHRSVSWYQQTPGQGLQFLFEYFSETQRNKGNFPGRFSGRQFSNSRSEMNVSTLELGDSALYLCASSSRTGTNYGYTFGSGTRLTVV.

This rearrangement joins TRBV10-3 to TRBJ2-2, with D perhaps matching TRBD1 or TRBD2 (5 bases each). Germline assignment: CDR1 ENHRY and CDR2 SYGVKD. This CDR3 is 15 amino acids long. Trimming took 2 bases from V and 6 from J, leaving 13 bases between them. CDR3 DNA sequence: TGTGCCATCAGTGAGGGGAAGGGGCGGGCCGGGGAGCTGTTTTTT. Amino acids: CAISEGKGRAGELFF.

V gene TRBV19 combines with J gene TRBJ2-7, with D perhaps being TRBD1 or TRBD2 (5 bases each). The CDR3 spans 14 residues. Per the germline V gene, CDR1 is LNHDA and CDR2 is SQIVND (reference sequence). Deletions cut 4 bases from V and 4 bases from J, with 14 bases between. The CDR3 here is CASSTGTDEYEQYF. The CDR3 DNA follows: TGTGCCAGTAGTACCGGGACGGACGAGTACGAGCAGTACTTC.

The CDR3 here is CASSSSTVGFYGYTF. CDR3 in DNA: TGTGCCAGCAGCTCTTCGACAGTTGGATTCTATGGCTACACCTTC. The genes are TRBV7-9 and TRBJ1-2; TRBD1 is a possible D gene (5 bases). Germline V CDR1 and CDR2: SEHNR, FQNEAQ (reference sequence). This CDR3 contains 15 residues. V lost 4 bases and J lost 4, with 16 bases in between.

DNA of the CDR3: TGTGCCAGCAGCTTCTCCTCCGGGACAAACTCCTACGAGCAGTACTTC. Residues: CASSFSSGTNSYEQYF. V gene TRBV7-8 combines with J gene TRBJ2-7; D is perhaps TRBD1 (6 bases). The germline V gene encodes CDR1 SGHVS and CDR2 FQNEAQ. Between the trimmed V and J ends, which lost 3 bases and 0 bases, there was a span of 15 bases. CDR3 length: 16 residues.

In this sample, this clone turned up once. This chain joins TRBV2 and TRBJ1-3, with D unresolved. Germline lookup yields CDR1 SNHLY and CDR2 FYNNEI. V lost 4 bases to trimming and J lost 0 bases, with 10 bases between them. This CDR3 has 15 residues. CDR3 sequence: CASSAGPSSGNTIYF. In nucleotides, the CDR3 is TGTGCCAGCAGTGCGGGCCCGAGCTCTGGAAACACCATATATTTT.

The chain recombines TRBV6-6 with TRBJ2-7; TRBD1 matches at 7 bases. This CDR3 comprises 12 residues. Losses at the gene ends were 4 bases for V and 9 bases for J; bases not matched to a gene: 6. The germline gives CDR1 MNHNY, CDR2 SVGAGI (reference sequence). In DNA, the CDR3 is TGTGCCAGCAGTTTCGAAAACAGGGGGCAGTACTTC. This sequence encodes CASSFENRGQYF.

The chain recombines TRBV7-2 with TRBJ2-5; D is undetermined. The J call may be in error: the DNA end matches TRBJ2-7 better. Looked up from germline, CDR1 is SGHTA and CDR2 is FQGNSA. The CDR3 spans 15 residues. The CDR3 DNA reads as TGTGCCAGCACCGCCGTAGCCCTGGGTGGGAACGAGCAGTACTTC. It yields the protein CASTAVALGGNEQYF.

This chain uses TRBV9 with TRBJ2-3; the D gene is possibly TRBD1 (6 bases). This CDR3 is 14 amino acids long. The germline V gene encodes CDR1 SGDLS and CDR2 YYNGEE. Trimming took off 4 bases at V and 5 bases at J, with 14 bases between the two ends. CDR3 region: CASSTLTGGDTQYF. Here the CDR3 DNA reads TGTGCCAGCAGCACTCTGACAGGTGGAGATACGCAGTATTTT. Filled out from reference TRBV9 and TRBJ2-3, the complete variable domain reads DSGVTQTPKHLITATGQRVTLRCSPRSGDLSVYWYQQSLDQGLQFLIQYYNGEERAKGNILERFSAQQFPDLHSELNLSSLELGDSALYFCASSTLTGGDTQYFGPGTRLTVL.

V gene TRBV19 combines with J gene TRBJ1-5, with D unclear. Trimming stripped 2 bases from V and 1 base from J, with 12 bases between. Looked up from germline, CDR1 is LNHDA and CDR2 is SQIVND (reference sequence). The CDR3 spans 16 residues. The CDR3 protein is CASSIRGLRSNQPQHF. CDR3 DNA: TGTGCCAGTAGTATACGAGGATTAAGGAGCAATCAGCCCCAGCATTTT.

This chain joins TRBV5-6 and TRBJ2-5; the match to TRBD1 covers 8 bases. The CDR3 loop spans 14 amino acids. J gave up 1 base and V 3 bases, and 2 bases lay outside the gene matches. Germline V gene lookup returns CDR1 SGHDT and CDR2 YYEEEE. The CDR3 here is CASSWTGPQETQYF. The CDR3 region has the DNA TGTGCCAGCAGCTGGACAGGGCCCCAAGAGACCCAGTACTTC.

The CDR3 DNA reads TGTGCCAGCAGCGTAGAGCACCGGGTCCGCCCCGACAATGAGCAGTTCTTC. Amino acid sequence: CASSVEHRVRPDNEQFF. This chain joins TRBV9 and TRBJ2-1; D unclear. Germline V gene lookup returns CDR1 SGDLS and CDR2 YYNGEE. The CDR3 contains 17 residues. V gave up 0 bases and J gave up 5 bases, with 18 bases separating them.

This chain uses TRBV7-3 with TRBJ2-1; 11 bases are shared with TRBD2. V trimming: 3 bases; J trimming: 6 bases; junction bases outside the gene matches: 4. This CDR3 has 15 residues. The germline CDR1 and CDR2 sequences are SGHTA and FQGTGA. The CDR3 loop reads CASSLSLAGGNEQFF. CDR3 DNA sequence: TGTGCCAGCAGCTTGTCCCTAGCGGGGGGCAATGAGCAGTTCTTC.

This clone was seen a single time. The chain is built from TRBV28 and TRBJ1-1; D unclear. CDR3 length: 12 residues. Per germline, CDR1 MDHEN and CDR2 SYDVKM. V dropped 4 bases and J dropped 11 bases, with 14 bases sitting between them. CDR3 nucleotides: TGTGCCAGCAGTTCTTCTATCAGCAGGGCTTTCTTT. Translating gives CASSSSISRAFF.

This chain connects TRBV2 to TRBJ1-2; tentative D call: TRBD1 (5 bases). Trimming cost V 4 bases and J 2 bases, with 8 bases left between them. This CDR3 contains 13 residues. The germline V gene encodes CDR1 SNHLY and CDR2 FYNNEI. CDR3 in DNA: TGTGCCAGCAGTGTTGACAGAAACTATGGCTACACCTTC. Translating gives CASSVDRNYGYTF.

The CDR3 DNA is TGTGCCAGCAGCCAGGGGGGCGAGCAGTACTTC. It codes for CASSQGGEQYF. The rearrangement joins TRBV6-5 to TRBJ2-7; D is possibly TRBD1 (7 bases). The CDR3 runs to 11 residues. The germline V gene has CDR1 MNHEY and CDR2 SVGAGI. Trimming took off 6 bases at V and 6 bases at J, with 9 bases between the two ends.

The J gene is TRBJ2-2, the V gene TRBV9; 10 nucleotides line up with TRBD2. The CDR3 length is 18 residues. V gave up 0 bases and J gave up 0 bases; unmatched junction bases: 5. CDR1 and CDR2 (germline): SGDLS, YYNGEE. The CDR3 spells CASSVGDSGGPNTGELFF. The CDR3 DNA sequence: TGTGCCAGCAGCGTAGGGGATAGCGGGGGGCCGAACACCGGGGAGCTGTTTTTT.

This clone was recorded once. V usage is TRBV6-6 and J usage is TRBJ2-3, with D unresolved. This CDR3 spans 11 amino acids. The germline V gene encodes CDR1 MNHNY and CDR2 SVGAGI (reference sequence). V was pared by 2 bases and J by 6 bases, with 3 bases between. This CDR3 reads CASSYRDTQYF. As DNA, the CDR3 is TGTGCCAGCAGTTACAGGGATACGCAGTATTTT.

The V call is TRBV6-6, the J call TRBJ1-2, with a tentative D call TRBD1 (5 bases). V lost 10 bases, J lost 7 bases, and 16 bases lay in between. CDR1 and CDR2 (germline): MNHNY, SVGAGI (reference sequence). This CDR3 contains 12 residues. The CDR3 nucleotides are TGTGCCACAGAGGGACGGGATTTTGGCTACACCTTC. Protein sequence: CATEGRDFGYTF.